This TCR beta chain was obtained from a study of cytomegalovirus exposure and HLA in healthy donors. Study-wide background: Among about 179 million T cells, an earlier analysis found roughly 100 million unique TCR beta sequences.

The PCR had 60 Vbeta and 13 Jbeta primers. Repertoires were generated with immunoSEQ multiplex PCR, while TCRdb's copy carries only in-frame clones and drops some. The table shows around 110,000 clones, with roughly 69% occurring only once. This CDR3 has 15 amino acids. Trimming stripped 0 bases from V and 7 bases from J, with 12 bases between. CDR1 and CDR2 from the germline V gene are LNHNV and YYDKDF (reference sequence). Details on this clone: Antigen unknown.

Study conclusions and caveats: Per a prior analysis, the majority of TCR beta V segments were productive roughly 90% or roughly 30% of the time. Many donors carried some public TCRs, although rarity characterized most TCR sequences.

The chain carries TRBV15 and TRBJ1-4, with a weak D call TRBD1 (5 bases). The receptor was derived from a woman aged 25-40 years in good health and CMV-seronegative. The sequenced sample was PBMCs. The CDR3 reads CATSRDPTGVEKLFF. The CDR3 region has the DNA TGTGCCACCAGCAGAGATCCAACAGGAGTTGAAAAACTGTTTTTT.